This is a list of T cell receptor beta chains from one sample in a study of CD8+CD57+ T cells in acquired aplastic anemia. Via MiXCR, TCRdb re-called the reads, giving one row per CDR3 protein. The sample shows around 130,000 distinct CDR3 sequences, around 48% of them seen only once. The sample was sorted CD4+, CD8+, or CD8+CD57+ T cells (not recorded which) from PBMCs. The receptors here all came from a human donor in good health, serving as a control. CDR3s include the opening cysteine and the closing phenylalanine or tryptophan. The D gene is left open where the match is weak. Not all rows give a size; the values are once, few, many and, for expanded clones, a class.

size,V,D,J,CDR3,DNA
many,TRBV20-1,-,TRBJ1-4,CSARDGIRGSNEKLFF,TGCAGTGCTAGAGATGGGATCCGGGGATCTAATGAAAAACTGTTTTTT
many,TRBV6-1,TRBD1,TRBJ1-2,CASSPTGGLNYGYTF,TGTGCCAGCAGCCCGACAGGGGGCCTTAACTATGGCTACACCTTC
many,TRBV7-6,-,TRBJ2-5,CATEVGGPQETQYF,TGTGCCACCGAGGTGGGGGGTCCCCAAGAGACCCAGTACTTC
few,TRBV20-1,-,TRBJ1-2,CSASINYGYTF,TGCAGTGCTAGCATCAACTATGGCTACACCTTC
-,TRBV6-1,TRBD1,TRBJ2-7,CASRPGQGLHYEQYF,TGTGCCAGCAGACCCGGACAGGGGTTACACTACGAGCAGTACTTC
few,TRBV15,-,TRBJ1-1,CATSRDRGGDNTEAFF,TGTGCCACCAGCAGAGATCGAGGAGGGGATAACACTGAAGCTTTCTTT
many,TRBV6-5,-,TRBJ2-3,CASRHRSTRGSDTQYF,TGTGCCAGCCGTCACAGGAGCACAAGGGGATCGGATACGCAGTATTTT
many,TRBV7-2,-,TRBJ2-3,CASSPRATDTQYF,TGTGCCAGCAGCCCCAGAGCGACAGATACGCAGTATTTT
-,TRBV10-1,-,TRBJ1-2,CAGRRGFGYTF,TGCGCCGGTCGCCGGGGTTTTGGCTACACCTTC
many,TRBV12-3/TRBV12-4,-,TRBJ1-2,CASSPPGGTRGYTF,TGTGCCAGCAGTCCCCCCGGGGGAACGAGAGGCTACACCTTC
many,TRBV6-2/TRBV6-3,-,TRBJ2-3,CASSYDTSPLDTQYF,TGTGCCAGCAGTTACGACACTAGCCCTCTTGATACGCAGTATTTT
few,TRBV12-3/TRBV12-4,TRBD1,TRBJ2-2,CASSLFRGRRDSNTGELFF,TGTGCCAGCAGTTTATTCAGGGGGCGACGTGATTCGAACACCGGGGAGCTGTTTTTT
-,TRBV2,TRBD2,TRBJ2-1,CASRLAGGRFNEQFF,TGTGCCAGTAGACTAGCGGGGGGACGGTTCAATGAGCAGTTCTTC
many,TRBV9,-,TRBJ1-2,CASSVAEGSRGYTF,TGTGCCAGCAGCGTGGCCGAAGGGTCGCGTGGCTACACCTTC
-,TRBV19,-,TRBJ1-2,CASSAARYGYTF,TGTGCCAGTAGTGCCGCACGCTATGGCTACACCTTC
-,TRBV10-3,-,TRBJ1-5,CAISETGDSNQPQHF,TGTGCCATCAGTGAGACAGGTGATAGCAATCAGCCCCAGCATTTT